The clone carrying this T cell receptor (beta chain) was seen only once. What it recognizes is unknown. These data are taken from a study of OX40 agonist ivuxolimab in advanced cancers. Study-level background: Patients enrolled in dose escalation were diagnosed with hepatocellular carcinoma, melanoma, renal cell or head and neck cancer.

Only in-frame clones appear in the TCRdb table, and some are missing; sequencing was by immunoSEQ multiplex PCR. The sample has around 82,000 clones, around 88% seen once; the top ten hold less than 0.85%. Trimming took 4 bases from V and 4 from J, leaving 15 bases between them. The CDR3 runs 14 residues. The germline CDR1 and CDR2 sequences are SGHRS and YFSETQ. Findings and limits, study-wide: The average count of expanded clones was higher among CD8+ T cells than among CD4+. Not determined was the antigen specificity of the expanded peripheral T cells. Both blood CD4+ and CD8+ T cells showed clonal growth by week 6 at 0.1 to 3.0 mg/kg.

The material sequenced was CD4+ or CD8+ T cells sorted from blood, taken in a trial of the OX40 agonist ivuxolimab. The chain has TRBV5-1 and TRBJ2-7; D call uncertain. This clonotype was obtained from an adult with an advanced solid tumor such as melanoma, head and neck, liver or kidney cancer. The CDR3: CASSPRPVGYEQYF. The CDR3 DNA is TGCGCCAGCAGCCCCCGCCCTGTCGGATACGAGCAGTACTTC.